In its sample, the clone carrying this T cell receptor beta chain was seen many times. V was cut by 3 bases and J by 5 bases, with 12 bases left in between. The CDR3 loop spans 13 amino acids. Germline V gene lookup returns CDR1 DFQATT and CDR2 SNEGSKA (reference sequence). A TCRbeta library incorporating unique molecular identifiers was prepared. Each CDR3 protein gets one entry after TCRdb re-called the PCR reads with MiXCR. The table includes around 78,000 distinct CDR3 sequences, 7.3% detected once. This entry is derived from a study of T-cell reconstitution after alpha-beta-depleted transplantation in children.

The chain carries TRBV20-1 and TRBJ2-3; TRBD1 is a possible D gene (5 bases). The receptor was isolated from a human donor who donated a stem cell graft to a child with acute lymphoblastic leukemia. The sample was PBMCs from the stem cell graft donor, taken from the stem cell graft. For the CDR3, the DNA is TGCAGTGCTAGTAGGCAGGGAAAAGATACGCAGTATTTT. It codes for CSASRQGKDTQYF.